This TCR beta chain was identified in a study of blood T cell repertoires in COVID-19 (dated by TCRdb to between 2020 and 2021). With regard to the full study: Collaborator samples came from the United States, Italy and Spain and covered acute and convalescent phases of COVID-19. Samples were obtained from the ongoing ImmuneRACE study (first 160 participants) and from 950 to 1,500 subjects provided by 6 global collaborators. The repertoires were released in a freely available public database meant as a resource for research on the immune response to SARS-CoV-2. The material from the prospective study consisted of cDNA or gDNA derived from T cells, B-cell-depleted T cells, or PBMCs. The dataset comprised deeply sampled blood TCRbeta repertoires from subjects exposed to, actively infected with, or recovered from COVID-19. Where available, HLA class I and class II types were taken from metadata supplied by the sample provider and were not determined by assay-based typing. The sample metadata nearly always contained a de-identified subject ID, COVID-19 status, age in years and sex.

The study at large found these results: The amount of clinical and demographic metadata varied by source and participant and was provided uncurated.

This clone was recorded once. What this receptor recognizes is not known. Per-base quality was not reported, and no clone a single base away is much larger than it. Enrolling through a virtual design, the prospective study's participants ranged in age from roughly 18 to 95 years and lived across 24 United States geographic areas. Cohort assignment in the prospective study relied on participant-reported clinical history from a screening survey and a study questionnaire. ImmuneRACE Cohort 3 recovered participants were defined by two consecutive negative NP/OP PCR tests, healthcare professional clearance, or symptom resolution. In the prospective study, whole blood, serum and a nasopharyngeal or oropharyngeal swab were collected from each participant by mobile phlebotomists. Additional blood draws and questionnaires over a roughly two-month period could optionally be provided by prospective study participants. Before DNA extraction, blood samples from the prospective study were shipped at room temperature or frozen.

The immunoSEQ Assay, a bias-controlled multiplex PCR, was used to amplify TCRbeta CDR3 regions from genomic DNA. The authors' pipeline ran thus. Nucleated cell counts per sample were estimated from amplification of reference gene primers within the assay. Sequence reads were collapsed and filtered to measure the absolute abundance of every unique TCRbeta CDR3 rearrangement. For each sample, productive Simpson clonality was calculated as the square root of Simpson's diversity index across productive rearrangements. TCRdb stores this immuneACCESS table with in-frame sequences only. Part of the clones is absent; in the studies checked, under half of the shortfall reflects unresolved V genes, and no reason is known for the rest. The V and J calls and clone size are taken from that table; D and trimming were inferred from the DNA. In all, the sample holds some 370,000 clones, and roughly four fifths of those were seen once. The ten top clones hold about 5.4% of the sample.

From the cysteine up to the phenylalanine, the CDR3 has a length of 15 residues. The DNA shown is the 45-base CDR3, in frame from base 1. V lost 4 bases and J lost 1 base, and the count of bases not matched to a germline gene is 2. The germline V gene (reference sequence) gives CDR1 as LGHDT and CDR2 as YNNKEL. Recombination connected TRBV3-1 (or the pseudogene TRBV3-2) to TRBJ2-2; TRBD2 matches 8 bases in the middle. Specimen: PBMCs or T cells enriched from blood (not recorded which). The source of this sequence is a woman in her 50s who had recovered from COVID-19. The DNA reads TGTGCCAGCAGCCGACTAGCGATGAACACCGGGGAGCTGTTTTTT. This translates into CASSRLAMNTGELFF.